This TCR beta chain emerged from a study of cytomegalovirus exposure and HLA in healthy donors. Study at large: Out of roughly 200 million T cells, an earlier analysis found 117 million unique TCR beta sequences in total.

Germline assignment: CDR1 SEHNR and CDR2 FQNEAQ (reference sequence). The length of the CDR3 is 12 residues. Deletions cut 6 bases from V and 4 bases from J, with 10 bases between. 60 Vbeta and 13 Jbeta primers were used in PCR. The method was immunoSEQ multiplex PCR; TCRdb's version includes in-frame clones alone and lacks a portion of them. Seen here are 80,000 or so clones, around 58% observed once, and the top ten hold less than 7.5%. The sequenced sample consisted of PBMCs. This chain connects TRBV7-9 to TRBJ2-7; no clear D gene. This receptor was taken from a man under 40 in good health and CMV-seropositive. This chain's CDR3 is CASSRRSYEQYF. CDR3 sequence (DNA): TGTGCCAGCAGTCGCCGGTCGTACGAGCAGTACTTC.